This TCR beta chain was documented in a study of blood T cells in healthy people across ages. CDR1 KGHSH and CDR2 LQKENI come from the germline V gene. The CDR3 totals 16 residues. The V and J ends lost 1 base and 5 bases respectively, with 16 bases between them. Alongside a J-beta primer mix, a sample-barcoded 5' primer served in a second PCR lasting about 7 to 11 cycles. Researchers report that a template-switch adaptor with 12 random nucleotides tagged each cDNA molecule. Each single sample gave us at least 2.5 million CDR3-containing paired-end reads. TCRdb re-called the 5' RACE reads through MiXCR, storing one row per CDR3 protein. The top ten hold under 25% of the sample, which has 730,000 or so distinct CDR3 sequences, 35% to 45% seen once.

The receptor was derived from a woman aged 55-70 years in good health. The V gene is TRBV18, the J gene TRBJ2-3; D is undetermined. The sample taken for sequencing was blood. CDR3 amino acids: CASSPQASSDGDTQYF. DNA for the CDR3: TGTGCCAGCTCACCACAAGCCTCGTCAGACGGAGATACGCAGTATTTT.